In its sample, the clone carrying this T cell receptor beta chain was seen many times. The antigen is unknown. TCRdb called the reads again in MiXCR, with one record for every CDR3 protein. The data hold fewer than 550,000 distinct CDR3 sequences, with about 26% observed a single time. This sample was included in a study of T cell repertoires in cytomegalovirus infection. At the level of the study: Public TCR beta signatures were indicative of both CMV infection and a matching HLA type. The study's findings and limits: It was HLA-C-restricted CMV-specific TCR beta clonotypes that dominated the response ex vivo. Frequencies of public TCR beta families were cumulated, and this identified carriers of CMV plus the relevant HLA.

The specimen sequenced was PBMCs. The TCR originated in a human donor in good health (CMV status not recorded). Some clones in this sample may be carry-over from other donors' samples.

In nucleotides, the CDR3 is TGTGCCAGCTACCAACGGTTGTCTCGGACTGAAGCTTTCTTT. This encodes CASYQRLSRTEAFF. The chain recombines TRBV28 with TRBJ1-1, with D unresolved. The germline V and J ends were trimmed by 8 bases and 5 bases, with 18 bases remaining between them. CDR3 length: 14 amino acids. In germline, CDR1 is MDHEN, CDR2 SYDVKM.